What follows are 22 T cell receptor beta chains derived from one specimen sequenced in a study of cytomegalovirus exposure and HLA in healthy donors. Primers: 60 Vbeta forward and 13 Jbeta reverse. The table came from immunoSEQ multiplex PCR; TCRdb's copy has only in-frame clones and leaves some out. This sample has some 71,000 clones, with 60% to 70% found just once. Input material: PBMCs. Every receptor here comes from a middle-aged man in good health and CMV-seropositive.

CDR3 sequence (DNA): TGTGCCAGCTCACCGACAGTGAACACTGAAGCTTTCTTT. Its protein product is CASSPTVNTEAFF. The chain couples TRBV18 to TRBJ1-1; D may be TRBD1 (5 bases). The germline CDR1 and CDR2 sequences are KGHSH and LQKENI. Trimming took off 3 bases at V and 0 bases at J, with 5 bases between the two ends. This CDR3 is built from 13 residues.

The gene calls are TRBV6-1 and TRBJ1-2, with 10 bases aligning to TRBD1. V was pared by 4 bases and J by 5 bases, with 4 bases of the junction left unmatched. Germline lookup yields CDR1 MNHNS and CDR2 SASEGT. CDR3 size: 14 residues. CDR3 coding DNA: TGTGCCAGCAGTGTACCGGACAGGGGGTATGGCTACACCTTC. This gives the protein CASSVPDRGYGYTF.

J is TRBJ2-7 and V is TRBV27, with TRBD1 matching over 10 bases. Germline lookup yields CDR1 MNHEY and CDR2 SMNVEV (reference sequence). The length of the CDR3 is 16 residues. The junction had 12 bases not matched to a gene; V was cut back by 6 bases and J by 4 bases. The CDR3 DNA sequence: TGTGCCAGCAGATCAGACAGGGGGCAGTTATCGTACGAGCAGTACTTC. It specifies CASRSDRGQLSYEQYF.

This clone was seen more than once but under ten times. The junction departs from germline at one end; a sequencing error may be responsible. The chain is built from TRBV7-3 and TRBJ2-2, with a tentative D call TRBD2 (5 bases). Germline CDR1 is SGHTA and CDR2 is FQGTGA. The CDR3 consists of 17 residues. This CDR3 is CASSLTQPYGNPGELFF. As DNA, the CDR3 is TGTGCCAGCAGCCTTACCCAACCGTACGGGAACCCCGGGGAGCTGTTTTTT. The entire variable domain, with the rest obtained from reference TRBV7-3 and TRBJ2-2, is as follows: GAGVSQTPSNKVTEKGKYVELRCDPISGHTALYWYRQSLGQGPEFLIYFQGTGAADDSGLPNDRFFAVRPEGSVSTLKIQRTERGDSAVYLCASSLTQPYGNPGELFFGEGSRLTVL.

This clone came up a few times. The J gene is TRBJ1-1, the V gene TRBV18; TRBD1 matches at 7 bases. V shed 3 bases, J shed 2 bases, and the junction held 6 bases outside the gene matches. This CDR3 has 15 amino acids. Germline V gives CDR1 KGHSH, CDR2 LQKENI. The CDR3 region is CASSPDYRGNTEAFF. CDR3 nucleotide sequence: TGTGCCAGCTCACCCGATTACAGGGGAAACACTGAAGCTTTCTTT.

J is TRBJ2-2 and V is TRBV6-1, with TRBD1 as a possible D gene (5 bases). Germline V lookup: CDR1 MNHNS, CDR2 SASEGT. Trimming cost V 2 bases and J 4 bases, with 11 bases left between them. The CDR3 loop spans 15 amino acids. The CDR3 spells CASSELGHGTGELFF. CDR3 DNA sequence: TGTGCCAGCAGTGAATTGGGGCATGGCACCGGGGAGCTGTTTTTT.

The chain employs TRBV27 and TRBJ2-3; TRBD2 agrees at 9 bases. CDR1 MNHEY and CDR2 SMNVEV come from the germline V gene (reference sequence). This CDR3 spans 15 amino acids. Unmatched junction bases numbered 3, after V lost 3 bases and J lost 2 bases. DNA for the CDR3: TGTGCCAGCAGTTTTAGCGGGGGTTCCACAGATACGCAGTATTTT. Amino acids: CASSFSGGSTDTQYF.

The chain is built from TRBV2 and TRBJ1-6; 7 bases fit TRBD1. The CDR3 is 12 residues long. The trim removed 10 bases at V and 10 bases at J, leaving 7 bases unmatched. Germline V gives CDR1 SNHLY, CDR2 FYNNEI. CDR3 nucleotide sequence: TGTGCCACCGGGACAGAAGGATCACCCCTCCACTTT. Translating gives CATGTEGSPLHF.

CDR3 coding DNA: TGTGCCAGTAGTATAGAGGTCCCGGGGGGCGGAGGGTACACCGGGGAGCTGTTTTTT. It specifies CASSIEVPGGGGYTGELFF. This chain joins TRBV19 and TRBJ2-2; maybe TRBD2 (7 bases). Trimming pared 0 bases from V and 3 bases from J, leaving 20 bases between. There are 19 residues in the CDR3. The germline CDR1 and CDR2 sequences are LNHDA and SQIVND (reference sequence).

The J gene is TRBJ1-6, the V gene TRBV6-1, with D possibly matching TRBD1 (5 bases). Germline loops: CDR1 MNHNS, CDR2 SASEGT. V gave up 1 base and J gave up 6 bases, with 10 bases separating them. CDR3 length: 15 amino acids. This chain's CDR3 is CASSEVAGFNSPLHF. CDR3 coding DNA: TGTGCCAGCAGTGAAGTGGCAGGGTTTAATTCACCCCTCCACTTT.

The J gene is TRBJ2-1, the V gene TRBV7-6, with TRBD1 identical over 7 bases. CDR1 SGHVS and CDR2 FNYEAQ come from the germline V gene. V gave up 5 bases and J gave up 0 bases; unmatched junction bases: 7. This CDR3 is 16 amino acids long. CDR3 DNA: TGTGCCAGCAGCGCGAGGGGGCCCAGCTCCTACAATGAGCAGTTCTTC. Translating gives CASSARGPSSYNEQFF.

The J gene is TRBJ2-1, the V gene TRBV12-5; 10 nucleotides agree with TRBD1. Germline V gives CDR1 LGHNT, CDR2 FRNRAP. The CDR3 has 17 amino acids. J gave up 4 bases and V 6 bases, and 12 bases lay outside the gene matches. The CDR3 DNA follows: TGTGCTAGTGGCCCGAGGACCGGGACAGGGGTGTACAATGAGCAGTTCTTC. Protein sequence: CASGPRTGTGVYNEQFF.

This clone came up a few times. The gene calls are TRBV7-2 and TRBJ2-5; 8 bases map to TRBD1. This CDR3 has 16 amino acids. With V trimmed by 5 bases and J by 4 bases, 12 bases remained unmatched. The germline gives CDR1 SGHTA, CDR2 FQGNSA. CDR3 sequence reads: CASSPQTGDRVETQYF. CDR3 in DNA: TGTGCCAGCAGCCCTCAGACAGGGGACCGGGTAGAGACCCAGTACTTC. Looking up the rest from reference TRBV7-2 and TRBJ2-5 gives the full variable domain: GAGVSQSPSNKVTEKGKDVELRCDPISGHTALYWYRQSLGQGLEFLIYFQGNSAPDKSGLPSDRFSAERTGGSVSTLTIQRTQQEDSAVYLCASSPQTGDRVETQYFGPGTRLLVL.

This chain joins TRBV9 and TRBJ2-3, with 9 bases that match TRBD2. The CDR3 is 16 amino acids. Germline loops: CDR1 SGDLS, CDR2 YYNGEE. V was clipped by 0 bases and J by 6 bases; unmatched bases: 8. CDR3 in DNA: TGTGCCAGCAGCGTAGAGGATAGCGGGAGAGGGGATACGCAGTATTTT. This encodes CASSVEDSGRGDTQYF.

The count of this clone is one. The chain's CDR3 is CASSGTAATNEKLFF. The CDR3 DNA sequence: TGTGCCAGCAGTGGGACAGCTGCAACTAATGAAAAACTGTTTTTT. This chain joins TRBV28 and TRBJ1-4; TRBD1 matches 7 bases. CDR1 is MDHEN, CDR2 SYDVKM, per germline. CDR3 length equals 15 residues. V was pared by 5 bases and J by 0 bases, with 3 bases of the junction left unmatched.

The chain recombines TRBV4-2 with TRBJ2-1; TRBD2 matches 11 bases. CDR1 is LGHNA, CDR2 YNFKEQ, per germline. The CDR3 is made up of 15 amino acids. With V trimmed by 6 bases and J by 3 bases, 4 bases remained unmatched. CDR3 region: CASSAGTSGYNEQFF. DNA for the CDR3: TGTGCCAGCAGTGCCGGGACTAGCGGCTACAATGAGCAGTTCTTC.

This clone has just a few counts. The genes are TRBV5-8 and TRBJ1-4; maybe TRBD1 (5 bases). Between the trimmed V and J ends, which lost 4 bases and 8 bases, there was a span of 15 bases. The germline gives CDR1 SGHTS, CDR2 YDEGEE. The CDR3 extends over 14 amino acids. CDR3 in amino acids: CASSAGLQQEKLFF. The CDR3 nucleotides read TGTGCCAGCAGCGCGGGACTCCAGCAGGAAAAACTGTTTTTT.

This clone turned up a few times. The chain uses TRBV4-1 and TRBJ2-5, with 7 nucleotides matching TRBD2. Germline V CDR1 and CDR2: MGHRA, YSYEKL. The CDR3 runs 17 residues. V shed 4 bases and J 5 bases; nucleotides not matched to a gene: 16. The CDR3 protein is CASSPRSSAGVEETQYF. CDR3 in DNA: TGCGCCAGCAGCCCAAGATCCTCGGCGGGGGTTGAGGAGACCCAGTACTTC.

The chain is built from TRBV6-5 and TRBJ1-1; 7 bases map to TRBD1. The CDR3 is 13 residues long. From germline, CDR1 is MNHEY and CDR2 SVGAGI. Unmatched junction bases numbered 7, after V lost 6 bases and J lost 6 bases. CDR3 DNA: TGTGCCAGCAGCCCCGGCAGGGGGGCTGAAGCTTTCTTT. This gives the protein CASSPGRGAEAFF.

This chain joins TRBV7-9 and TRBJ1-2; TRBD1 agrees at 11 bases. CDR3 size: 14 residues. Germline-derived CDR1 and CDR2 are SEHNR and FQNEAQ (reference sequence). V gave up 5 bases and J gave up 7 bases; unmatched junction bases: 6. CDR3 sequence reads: CASSTGQGAGGYTF. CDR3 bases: TGTGCCAGCAGCACCGGACAGGGGGCAGGTGGCTACACCTTC.

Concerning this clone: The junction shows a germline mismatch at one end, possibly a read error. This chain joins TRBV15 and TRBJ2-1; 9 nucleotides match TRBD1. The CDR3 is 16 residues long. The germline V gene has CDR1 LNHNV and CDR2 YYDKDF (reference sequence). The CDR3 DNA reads TGTGCCACAAGCAACCCGGGACAGGGCTCCTACAATGAGCAGTTCTTC. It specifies CATSNPGQGSYNEQFF.

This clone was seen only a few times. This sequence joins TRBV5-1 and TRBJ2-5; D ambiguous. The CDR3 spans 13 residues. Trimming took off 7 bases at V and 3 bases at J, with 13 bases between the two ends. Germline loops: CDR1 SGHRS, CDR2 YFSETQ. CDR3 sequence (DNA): TGCGCCAGCGGAATAGGAACAGAAGAGACCCAGTACTTC. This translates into CASGIGTEETQYF.